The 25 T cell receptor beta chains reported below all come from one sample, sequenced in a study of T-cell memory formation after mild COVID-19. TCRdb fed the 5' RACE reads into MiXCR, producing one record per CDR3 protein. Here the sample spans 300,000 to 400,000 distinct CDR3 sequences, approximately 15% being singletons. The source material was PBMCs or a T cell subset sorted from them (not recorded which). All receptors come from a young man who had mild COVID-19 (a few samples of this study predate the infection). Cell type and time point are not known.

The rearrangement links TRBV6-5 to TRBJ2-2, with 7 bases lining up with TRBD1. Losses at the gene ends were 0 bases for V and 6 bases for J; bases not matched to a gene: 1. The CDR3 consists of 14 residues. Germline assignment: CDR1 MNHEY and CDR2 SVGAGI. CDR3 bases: TGTGCCAGCAGTTACTCCGGACAGGCCGGGGAGCTGTTTTTT. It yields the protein CASSYSGQAGELFF.

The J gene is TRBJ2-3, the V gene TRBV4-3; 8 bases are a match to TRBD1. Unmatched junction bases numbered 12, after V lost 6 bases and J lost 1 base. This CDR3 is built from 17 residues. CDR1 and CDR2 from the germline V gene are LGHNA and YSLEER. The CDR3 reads CASRFSRDRQGTDTQYF. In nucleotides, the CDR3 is TGCGCCAGCAGATTTTCCCGGGACAGGCAAGGCACAGATACGCAGTATTTT.

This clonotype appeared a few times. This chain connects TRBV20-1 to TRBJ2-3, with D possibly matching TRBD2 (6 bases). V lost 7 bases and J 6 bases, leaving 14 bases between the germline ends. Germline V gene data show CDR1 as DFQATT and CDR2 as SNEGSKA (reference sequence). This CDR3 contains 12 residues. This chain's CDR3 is CSVTHGGDTQYF. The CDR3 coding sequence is TGCAGTGTTACTCACGGGGGTGATACGCAGTATTTT.

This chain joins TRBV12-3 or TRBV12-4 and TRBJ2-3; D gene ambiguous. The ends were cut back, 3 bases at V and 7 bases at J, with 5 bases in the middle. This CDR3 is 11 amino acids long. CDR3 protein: CASSLRNTQYF. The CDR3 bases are TGTGCCAGCAGTTTGAGAAATACGCAGTATTTT.

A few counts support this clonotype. The CDR3 loop is CASRGQGITGELFF. The CDR3 DNA follows: TGTGCCAGTAGAGGACAGGGCATCACCGGGGAGCTGTTTTTT. V gene TRBV19 combines with J gene TRBJ2-2; TRBD1 aligns across 8 bases. Germline CDR1 and CDR2: LNHDA and SQIVND (reference sequence). The J segment lost 4 bases and the V segment lost 6 bases, leaving 4 bases of the junction unmatched. CDR3 length: 14 residues. Complete variable domain (other parts from reference TRBV19 and TRBJ2-2): DGGITQSPKYLFRKEGQNVTLSCEQNLNHDAMYWYRQDPGQGLRLIYYSQIVNDFQKGDIAEGYSVSREKKESFPLTVTSAQKNPTAFYLCASRGQGITGELFFGEGSRLTVL.

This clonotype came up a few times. CDR3 nucleotide sequence: TGTGCCAGCAGCCAGGGGTCGGGGGCGAGCAATCAGCCCCAGCATTTT. This gives the protein CASSQGSGASNQPQHF. The V call is TRBV3-2, the J call TRBJ1-5; no DNA check was done on the table's D call, TRBD1. TRBV3-2 is assigned pseudogene status. This CDR3 has 16 amino acids.

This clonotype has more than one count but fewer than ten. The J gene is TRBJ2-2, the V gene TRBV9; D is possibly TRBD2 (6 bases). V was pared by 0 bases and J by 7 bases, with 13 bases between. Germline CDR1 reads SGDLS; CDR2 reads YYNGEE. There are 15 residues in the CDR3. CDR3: CASSVDFGGNGELFF. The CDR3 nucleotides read TGTGCCAGCAGCGTAGATTTCGGGGGAAACGGGGAGCTGTTTTTT.

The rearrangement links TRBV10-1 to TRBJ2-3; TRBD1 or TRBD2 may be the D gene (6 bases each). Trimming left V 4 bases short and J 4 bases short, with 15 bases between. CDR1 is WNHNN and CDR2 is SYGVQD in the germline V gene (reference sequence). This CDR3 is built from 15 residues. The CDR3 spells CASSAGASVADTQYF. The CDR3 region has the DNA TGCGCCAGCAGTGCGGGGGCCTCAGTCGCAGATACGCAGTATTTT.

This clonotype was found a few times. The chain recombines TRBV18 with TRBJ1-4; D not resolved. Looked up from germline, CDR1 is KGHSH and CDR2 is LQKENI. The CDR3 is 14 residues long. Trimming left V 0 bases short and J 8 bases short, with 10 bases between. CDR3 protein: CASSPPGLGEKLFF. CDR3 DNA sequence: TGTGCCAGCTCACCACCGGGCCTCGGGGAAAAACTGTTTTTT.

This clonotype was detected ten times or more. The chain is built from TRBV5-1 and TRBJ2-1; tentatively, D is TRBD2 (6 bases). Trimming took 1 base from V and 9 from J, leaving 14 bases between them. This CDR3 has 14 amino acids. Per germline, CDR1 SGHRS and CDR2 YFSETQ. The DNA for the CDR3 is TGCGCCAGCAGCTTGTCTTCTAGCGAGGCTGAGCAGTTCTTC. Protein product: CASSLSSSEAEQFF.

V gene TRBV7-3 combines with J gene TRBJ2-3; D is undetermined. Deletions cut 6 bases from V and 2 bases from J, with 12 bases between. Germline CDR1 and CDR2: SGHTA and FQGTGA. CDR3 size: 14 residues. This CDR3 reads CASSLLGVTDTQYF. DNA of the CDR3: TGTGCCAGCAGTCTCCTCGGTGTCACAGATACGCAGTATTTT.

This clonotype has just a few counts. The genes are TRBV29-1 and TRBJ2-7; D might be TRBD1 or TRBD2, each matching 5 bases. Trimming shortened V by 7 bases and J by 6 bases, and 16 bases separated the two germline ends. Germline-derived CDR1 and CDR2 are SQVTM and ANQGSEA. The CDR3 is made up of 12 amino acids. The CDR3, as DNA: TGCAGCGCCCGGGACGGCTTGGCCGAGCAGTACTTC. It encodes CSARDGLAEQYF.

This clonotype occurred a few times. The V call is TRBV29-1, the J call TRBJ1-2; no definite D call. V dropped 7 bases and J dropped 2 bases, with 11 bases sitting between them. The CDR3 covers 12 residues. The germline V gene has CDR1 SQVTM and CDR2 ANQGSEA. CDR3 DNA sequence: TGCAGCGGCCTCGACGGAAACTATGGCTACACCTTC. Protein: CSGLDGNYGYTF.

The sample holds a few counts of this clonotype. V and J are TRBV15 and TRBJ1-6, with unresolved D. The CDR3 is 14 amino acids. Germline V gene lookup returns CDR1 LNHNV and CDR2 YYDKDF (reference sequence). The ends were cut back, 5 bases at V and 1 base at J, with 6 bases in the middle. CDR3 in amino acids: CATSGRSYNSPLHF. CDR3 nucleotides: TGTGCCACCAGCGGGAGGTCCTATAATTCACCCCTCCACTTT.

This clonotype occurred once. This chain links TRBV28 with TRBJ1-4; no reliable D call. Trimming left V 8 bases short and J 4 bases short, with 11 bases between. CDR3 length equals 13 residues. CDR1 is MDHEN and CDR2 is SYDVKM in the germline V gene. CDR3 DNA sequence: TGTGCCAGCTTAGGACGATATAATGAAAAACTGTTTTTT. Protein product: CASLGRYNEKLFF.

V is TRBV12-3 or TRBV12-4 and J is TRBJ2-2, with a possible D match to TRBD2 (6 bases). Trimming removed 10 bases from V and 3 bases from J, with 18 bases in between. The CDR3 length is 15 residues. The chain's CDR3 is CATTRVGGYTGELFF. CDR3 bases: TGTGCCACCACGCGGGTGGGGGGTTACACCGGGGAGCTGTTTTTT.

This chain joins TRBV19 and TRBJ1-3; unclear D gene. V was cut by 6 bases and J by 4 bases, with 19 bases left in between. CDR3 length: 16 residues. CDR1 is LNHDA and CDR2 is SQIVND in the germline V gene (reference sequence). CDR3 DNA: TGTGCCAGTAGCAGCCCTGGCCGGGCTGGGGGAAACACCATATATTTT. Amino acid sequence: CASSSPGRAGGNTIYF.

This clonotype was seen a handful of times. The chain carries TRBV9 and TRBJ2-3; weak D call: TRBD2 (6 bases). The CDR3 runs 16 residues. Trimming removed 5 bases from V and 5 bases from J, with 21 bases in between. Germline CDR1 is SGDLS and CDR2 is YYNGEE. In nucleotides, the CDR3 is TGTGCCAGCAGTGATTCGGGACTCCTCTTTGGAGATACGCAGTATTTT. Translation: CASSDSGLLFGDTQYF.

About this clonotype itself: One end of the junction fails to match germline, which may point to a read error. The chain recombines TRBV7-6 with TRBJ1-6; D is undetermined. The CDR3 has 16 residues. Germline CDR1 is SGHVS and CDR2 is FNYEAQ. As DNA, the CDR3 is TGTGCCAGCAGCTCCCGGGGTCACTCCTATAAGTCACCCCTCCACTTT. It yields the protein CASSSRGHSYKSPLHF.

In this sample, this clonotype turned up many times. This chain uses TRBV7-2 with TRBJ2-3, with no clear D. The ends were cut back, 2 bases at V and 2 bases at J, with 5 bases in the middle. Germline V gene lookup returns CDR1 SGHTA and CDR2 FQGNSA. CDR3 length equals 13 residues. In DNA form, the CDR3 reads TGTGCCAGCAGCTTATCCTACACAGATACGCAGTATTTT. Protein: CASSLSYTDTQYF.

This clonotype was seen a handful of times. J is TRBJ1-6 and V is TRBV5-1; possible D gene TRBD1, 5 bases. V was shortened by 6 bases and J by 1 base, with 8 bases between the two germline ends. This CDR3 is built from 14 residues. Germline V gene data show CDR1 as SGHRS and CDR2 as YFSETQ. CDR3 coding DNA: TGCGCCAGCAACGCAGGGTCCTATAATTCACCCCTCCACTTT. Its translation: CASNAGSYNSPLHF.

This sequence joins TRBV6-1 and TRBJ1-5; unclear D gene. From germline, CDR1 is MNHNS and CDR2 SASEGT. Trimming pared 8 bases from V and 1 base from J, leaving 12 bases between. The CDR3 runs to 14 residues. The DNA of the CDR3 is TGTGCCAGCGCCCCGGGTGGCAGCAATCAGCCCCAGCATTTT. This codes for CASAPGGSNQPQHF.

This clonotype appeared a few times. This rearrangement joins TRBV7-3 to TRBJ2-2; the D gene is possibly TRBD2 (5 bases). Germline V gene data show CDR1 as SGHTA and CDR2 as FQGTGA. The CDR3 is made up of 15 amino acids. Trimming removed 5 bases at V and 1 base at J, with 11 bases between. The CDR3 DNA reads TGTGCCAGCAGCACGGGGTTAGGGAACACCGGGGAGCTGTTTTTT. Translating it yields CASSTGLGNTGELFF.

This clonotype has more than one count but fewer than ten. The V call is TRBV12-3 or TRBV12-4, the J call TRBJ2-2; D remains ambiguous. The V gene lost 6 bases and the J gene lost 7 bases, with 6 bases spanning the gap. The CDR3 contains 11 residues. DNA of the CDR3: TGTGCCAGCAGCCAAATCGGGGAGCTGTTTTTT. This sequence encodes CASSQIGELFF.

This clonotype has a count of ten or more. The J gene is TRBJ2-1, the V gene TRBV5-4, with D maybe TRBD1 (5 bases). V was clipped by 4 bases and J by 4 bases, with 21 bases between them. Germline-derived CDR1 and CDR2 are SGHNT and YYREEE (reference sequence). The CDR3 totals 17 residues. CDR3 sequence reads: CASSLWTPGVGYNEQFF. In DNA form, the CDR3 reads TGTGCCAGCAGCCTTTGGACACCCGGAGTTGGGTACAATGAGCAGTTCTTC.